The entry that follows covers one T cell receptor (beta chain) sequence. The antigen is not known. These data are taken from a study of vaccination and CD4 T cells after COVID-19. The Oncomine TCR Beta short-read assay generated sequence data from the DNA of cultured CD4+ T cells. Researchers extracted genomic DNA from CD4+ T cells that had been cultured. TCRdb processed the PCR reads anew with MiXCR; each CDR3 protein has one entry. The table has approximately 9,500 distinct CDR3 sequences, about 35% seen once. The sample's treatment: approximately 9-day PBMC culture with coronavirus spike peptide pools or control peptides (ViraFEST assay). Gathered ahead of the COVID-19 pandemic (2011-2018) were the CD4+ T cells of the unexposed donor. After being plated at 1.5 million to 2 million per well, PBMCs were cultured with approximately 9.8 IU/ml IL-2 and 10 ug/ml peptide pools. Testing used SARS-CoV-2 S/N and four cold-coronavirus spikes on unexposed-donor CD4+ T cells, cells permitting.

The CDR3 covers 12 residues. Trimming left V 7 bases short and J 9 bases short, with 12 bases between. Germline CDR1 MNHNS, CDR2 SASEGT. The sequence came from a human donor in good health. This rearrangement joins TRBV6-1 to TRBJ1-4, with D perhaps matching TRBD1 (5 bases). The specimen was CD4+ T cells from blood, cultured in vitro. The DNA of the CDR3 is TGTGCCAGCACCCCGGGGGAGCAAAAACTGTTTTTT. Its protein is CASTPGEQKLFF.